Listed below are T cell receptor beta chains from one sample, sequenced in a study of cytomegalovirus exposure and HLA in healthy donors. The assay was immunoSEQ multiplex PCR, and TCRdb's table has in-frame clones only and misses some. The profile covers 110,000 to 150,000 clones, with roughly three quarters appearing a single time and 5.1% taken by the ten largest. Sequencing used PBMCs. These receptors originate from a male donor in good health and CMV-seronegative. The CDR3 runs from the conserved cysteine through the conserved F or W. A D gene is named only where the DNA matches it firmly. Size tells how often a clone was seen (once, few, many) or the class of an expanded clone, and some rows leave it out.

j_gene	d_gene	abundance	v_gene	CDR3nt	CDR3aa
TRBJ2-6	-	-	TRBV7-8	TGTGCCAGCAGCCCCGACAGGTCCGGGGCCAACGTCCTGACTTTC	CASSPDRSGANVLTF
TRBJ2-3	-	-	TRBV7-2	TGTGCCAGCAGCTTCCCCGAAGCGGAAGGCACAGATACGCAGTATTTT	CASSFPEAEGTDTQYF
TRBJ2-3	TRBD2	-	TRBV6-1	TGTGCCAGCAGTGAAAAACTAGCGGGGGCCCGGGGTACGCAGTATTTT	CASSEKLAGARGTQYF
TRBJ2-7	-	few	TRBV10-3	TGTGCCATCAGCGTGGGACACGGATCCTACGAGCAGTACTTC	CAISVGHGSYEQYF
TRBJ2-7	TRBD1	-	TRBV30	TGTGCCTGGAGTAAAGACTTCGGGACAGGGACCTACGAGCAGTACTTC	CAWSKDFGTGTYEQYF
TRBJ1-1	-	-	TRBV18	TGTGCCAGCTCCCCAGGACAGACCATGAACACTGAAGCTTTCTTT	CASSPGQTMNTEAFF
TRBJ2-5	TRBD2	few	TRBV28	TGTGCCAGCAGTCCCCTTATAGCGGGGGGACGTCAAGAGACCCAGTACTTC	CASSPLIAGGRQETQYF
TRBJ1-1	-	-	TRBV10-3	TGTGCCGCCGCCTCGGGGACTGAAGCTTTCTTT	CAAASGTEAFF
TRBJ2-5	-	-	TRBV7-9	TGTGCCAGCACCCCGGAAAGGGGCTGGGAGACCCAGTACTTC	CASTPERGWETQYF
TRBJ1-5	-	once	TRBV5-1	TGCGCCAGCAGCCCCGGGTTGAGTTACTATCAGCCCCAGCATTTT	CASSPGLSYYQPQHF
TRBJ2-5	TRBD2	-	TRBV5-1	TGCGCCAGCAGCGCCCGCGGGGGAGAGGAGACCCAGTACTTC	CASSARGGEETQYF
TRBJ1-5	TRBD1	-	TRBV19	TGTGCCAGTAGTATCGGACAGGACCGCTATAGCAATCAGCCCCAGCATTTT	CASSIGQDRYSNQPQHF
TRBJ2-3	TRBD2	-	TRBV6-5	TGTGCCAGCAGTCCGACTAGCGGGGGGGCAGATACGCAGTATTTT	CASSPTSGGADTQYF
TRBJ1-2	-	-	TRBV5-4	TGTGCCAGCAGCTTGGACGGAAGCGTAGGCTACACCTTC	CASSLDGSVGYTF
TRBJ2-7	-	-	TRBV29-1	TGCAGCGTTGCTCCCTATCCTCGAAGGGGTCCCTACGAGCAGTACTTC	CSVAPYPRRGPYEQYF
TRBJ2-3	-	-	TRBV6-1	TGTGCCAGCAGTGACGCCCCCAGGGGCAGGACGGGACGCACAGATACGCAGTATTTT	CASSDAPRGRTGRTDTQYF
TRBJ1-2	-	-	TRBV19	TGTGCCAGTAGTATAGAGAACAGGATTAACTATGGCTACACCTTC	CASSIENRINYGYTF
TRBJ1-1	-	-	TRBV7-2	TGTGCCAGCAGCTTAGTAGAGGGCTCGGACACTGAAGCTTTCTTT	CASSLVEGSDTEAFF
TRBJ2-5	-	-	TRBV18	TGTGCCAGCTCACCAGGGACGGCGGGGGAGACCCAGTACTTC	CASSPGTAGETQYF
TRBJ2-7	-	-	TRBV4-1	TGCGCCAGCAGCCAAGATCCGGACGGGACCTACGAGCAGTACTTC	CASSQDPDGTYEQYF
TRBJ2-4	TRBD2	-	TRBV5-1	TGCCGGGGGGAGTTACTAGCCAAAAACATTCAGTACTTC	CRGELLAKNIQYF
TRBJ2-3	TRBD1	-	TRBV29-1	TGCAGCGGCCTAACAGGGGAAAGGGGCTATACGCAGTATTTT	CSGLTGERGYTQYF
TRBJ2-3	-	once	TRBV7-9	TGTGCCAGCAGCTTTGGAGGGCACCACACAGATACGCAGTATTTT	CASSFGGHHTDTQYF
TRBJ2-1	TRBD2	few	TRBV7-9	TGTGCCAGCAGCGCGGTTTGGCAGCGGGGGGGCTCGGGTGAGCAGTTCTTC	CASSAVWQRGGSGEQFF
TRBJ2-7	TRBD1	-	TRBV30	TGTGCCTGGAGTGTCACCGGACAGGGGTACGAGCAGTACTTC	CAWSVTGQGYEQYF
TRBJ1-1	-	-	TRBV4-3	TGCGCCAGCAGCCAAGGCTATTCGGGGGGCACTGAAGCTTTCTTT	CASSQGYSGGTEAFF
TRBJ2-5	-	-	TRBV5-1	TGCGCCAGCAGCCCTACCCCCGGGGGAGAAGAGACCCAGTACTTC	CASSPTPGGEETQYF
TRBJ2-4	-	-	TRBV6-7	TGTGCCAGCAGTCCAGACCCCGGGAACATTCAGTACTTC	CASSPDPGNIQYF
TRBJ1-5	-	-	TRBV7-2	TGTGCCAGCAGCTTAGACAGAAGCAATCAGCCCCAGCATTTT	CASSLDRSNQPQHF
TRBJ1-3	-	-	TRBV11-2	TGTGCCAGCAGCCCAGCAGGGTTGGGAGGAAACACCATATATTTT	CASSPAGLGGNTIYF
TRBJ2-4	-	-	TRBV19	TGTGCCAGTAGTACCCTCACCCAGGGCAGGCTTGATCTAGCCAAAAACATTCAGTACTTC	CASSTLTQGRLDLAKNIQYF
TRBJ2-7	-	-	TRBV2	TGTGCCAGCAGTCGACAACAGGGCGACGAGCAGTACTTC	CASSRQQGDEQYF
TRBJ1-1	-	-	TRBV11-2	TGTGCCAGCAGCTCCCTGGCCCTCATGAACACTGAAGCTTTCTTT	CASSSLALMNTEAFF
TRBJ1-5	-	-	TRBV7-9	TGTGCCAGCAGCTTAGGGCAGGGCAATCAGCCCCAGCATTTT	CASSLGQGNQPQHF
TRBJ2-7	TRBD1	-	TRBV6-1	TGTGCCAGCGGGACCCGGGACAGGGGTGCCTACGAGCAGTACTTC	CASGTRDRGAYEQYF
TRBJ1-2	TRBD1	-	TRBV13	TGTGCCAGCAGCCCCCATGGGACAGCGTATGGCTACACCTTC	CASSPHGTAYGYTF
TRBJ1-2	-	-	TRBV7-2	TGTGCCAGCAGCCTCCAGTCATATGGCTACACCTTC	CASSLQSYGYTF
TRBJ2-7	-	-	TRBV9	TGTGCCAGCAGCGTAGGCGGGGAAGACGAGCAGTACTTC	CASSVGGEDEQYF